One and the same sample provided the 28 T cell receptor beta chains below, sequenced in a study of T-cell reconstitution after alpha-beta-depleted transplantation in children. The authors prepared the TCRbeta library with unique molecular identifiers. TCRdb reanalysed the PCR reads using MiXCR and keeps one entry per CDR3 protein. Here the sample spans tens of thousands of distinct CDR3 sequences, approximately 5% being singletons. The material was PBMCs, mostly from graft donor cells, obtained 180 days after TCRalphabeta/CD19-depleted stem cell transplant. The receptors derive from a boy less than two years old who had a stem cell transplant for acute myeloid leukemia, so the T cells may come from the graft donor.

This clonotype came up many times. This chain links TRBV20-1 with TRBJ2-3, with 13 bases lining up with TRBD2. This CDR3 has 18 residues. J lost 0 bases, V lost 1 base, and 7 bases had no gene match. Germline V gene data show CDR1 as DFQATT and CDR2 as SNEGSKA (reference sequence). Here the CDR3 reads CSARGLAGGRPSTDTQYF. The CDR3 DNA reads as TGCAGTGCTAGAGGACTAGCGGGGGGTCGACCCAGCACAGATACGCAGTATTTT.

This clonotype came up many times. V gene TRBV6-2 or TRBV6-3 combines with J gene TRBJ1-5; a weak D match, TRBD1 (5 bases). V lost 2 bases, J lost 0 bases, and 14 bases lay in between. There are 17 residues in the CDR3. In germline, CDR1 is MNHEY, CDR2 SVGEGT. CDR3 loop: CASSYGRQRYSNQPQHF. For the CDR3, the DNA is TGTGCCAGCAGTTACGGCCGACAGAGGTATAGCAATCAGCCCCAGCATTTT.

This clonotype was counted at least ten times. This chain uses TRBV5-6 with TRBJ2-1; 8 bases align to TRBD2. J lost 3 bases, V lost 0 bases, and 5 bases had no gene match. Germline V gene lookup returns CDR1 SGHDT and CDR2 YYEEEE. CDR3 length equals 16 residues. The CDR3: CASSLEAGGYYNEQFF. CDR3 in DNA: TGTGCCAGCAGCTTGGAGGCGGGGGGCTACTACAATGAGCAGTTCTTC.

This clonotype has at least ten counts. In nucleotides, the CDR3 is TGCAGTGCTAGAGATCGAAGCCGCCCGCGGGACACCATATATTTT. Protein sequence: CSARDRSRPRDTIYF. The rearrangement joins TRBV20-1 to TRBJ1-3; D remains unclear. This CDR3 spans 15 amino acids. V was shortened by 0 bases and J by 8 bases, with 17 bases between the two germline ends. CDR1 and CDR2 from the germline V gene are DFQATT and SNEGSKA (reference sequence).

This clonotype was counted many times. The chain is built from TRBV7-2 and TRBJ2-5; weak D call: TRBD2 (7 bases). The CDR3 extends over 15 amino acids. V lost 1 base and J lost 9, with 18 bases in between. Germline V gives CDR1 SGHTA, CDR2 FQGNSA. DNA of the CDR3: TGTGCCAGCAGCTTAGATGCGGGGGCGGCAGGGGCCCAGTACTTC. This codes for CASSLDAGAAGAQYF.

This clonotype was observed at least ten times. The J gene is TRBJ2-3, the V gene TRBV4-3; 8 nucleotides match TRBD1. The V gene's germline CDR1 is LGHNA and CDR2 YSLEER. Losses at the gene ends were 2 bases for V and 4 bases for J; bases not matched to a gene: 5. The CDR3 loop spans 15 amino acids. CDR3 sequence: CASSQQDRGADTQYF. The CDR3 DNA is TGCGCCAGCAGCCAACAAGACAGGGGTGCAGATACGCAGTATTTT.

This clonotype was seen more than once but under ten times. The chain is built from TRBV5-4 and TRBJ2-5; 11 positions agree with TRBD1. Trimming took 4 bases from V and 1 from J; bases not matched to a gene: 6. The CDR3 consists of 16 residues. Germline V CDR1 and CDR2: SGHNT, YYREEE (reference sequence). This chain's CDR3 is CASSPVGQGGQETQYF. CDR3 DNA: TGTGCCAGCAGCCCGGTGGGACAGGGGGGCCAAGAGACCCAGTACTTC.

This clonotype was counted ten times or more. The germline gene is not matched at one end of the junction; a read error may be the cause. This chain uses TRBV6-1 with TRBJ1-5, with D tentatively TRBD1 (5 bases). Germline loops: CDR1 MNHNS, CDR2 SASEGT. This CDR3 region has 16 residues. The CDR3 loop is CASSDPWGTPNQPQHF. Here the CDR3 DNA reads TGTGCCAGCAGTGACCCATGGGGGACTCCCAATCAACCCCAGCATTTT.

The V gene is TRBV28, the J gene TRBJ1-4; D remains unclear. The V gene lost 11 bases and the J gene lost 8 bases, with 12 bases spanning the gap. Germline assignment: CDR1 MDHEN and CDR2 SYDVKM. CDR3 length: 11 residues. DNA for the CDR3: TGTGCCTTCAGTTTAAGAGAAAAACTGTTTTTT. As protein: CAFSLREKLFF.

This clonotype was recorded many times. The rearrangement joins TRBV6-5 to TRBJ1-2; D unclear. Germline CDR1 is MNHEY and CDR2 is SVGAGI. Trimming shortened V by 5 bases and J by 4 bases, and 8 bases separated the two germline ends. The CDR3 totals 12 residues. This chain's CDR3 is CASSVRGYGYTF. DNA for the CDR3: TGTGCCAGCAGTGTTCGTGGCTATGGCTACACCTTC.

This clonotype was found many times. This chain joins TRBV7-9 and TRBJ2-7; no clear D. V gave up 5 bases and J gave up 0 bases, with 17 bases separating them. Germline-derived CDR1 and CDR2 are SEHNR and FQNEAQ (reference sequence). The CDR3 loop spans 16 amino acids. The CDR3 sequence is CASSTSDLESSYEQYV. CDR3 in DNA: TGTGCCAGCAGCACCTCGGACCTTGAGAGCTCCTACGAGCAGTACGTC.

This clonotype came up many times. This chain links TRBV18 with TRBJ1-5, with D possibly matching TRBD1 (6 bases). In germline, CDR1 is KGHSH, CDR2 LQKENI. This CDR3 is built from 18 residues. The V and J ends lost 3 bases and 4 bases respectively, with 22 bases between them. CDR3 sequence (DNA): TGTGCCAGCTCACCCCGACCCGGGGCGACAGGAGCTAATCAGCCCCAGCATTTT. Translation gives CASSPRPGATGANQPQHF.

In regard to this clonotype: A much more abundant neighbour one base away suggests this may be a read error. The chain carries TRBV7-2 and TRBJ2-6; TRBD1 is a possible D gene (5 bases). The CDR3 loop spans 16 amino acids. Germline V gene data show CDR1 as SGHTA and CDR2 as FQGNSA. The CDR3 sequence: CASSHRQSSEANVLTF. The CDR3 DNA sequence: TGTGCCAGCAGCCACCGACAGAGCTCTGAGGCCAACGTCCTGACTTTC.

This clonotype occurred many times. This sequence joins TRBV20-1 and TRBJ1-5; tentatively, D is TRBD1 (5 bases). CDR1 and CDR2 (germline): DFQATT, SNEGSKA (reference sequence). V was clipped by 2 bases and J by 1 base, with 12 bases between them. The CDR3 has 15 residues. This CDR3 is CSARWGGVSNQPQHF. The CDR3 nucleotides read TGCAGTGCTAGATGGGGGGGAGTGAGCAATCAGCCCCAGCATTTT.

The sample holds many counts of this clonotype. V and J are TRBV2 and TRBJ2-7, with D maybe TRBD2 (6 bases). The CDR3 spans 13 residues. The V gene's germline CDR1 is SNHLY and CDR2 FYNNEI. V gave up 9 bases and J gave up 3 bases, with 15 bases separating them. In nucleotides, the CDR3 is TGTGCCAGTAACCCGGGACTTTACTACGAGCAGTACTTC. It specifies CASNPGLYYEQYF.

This clonotype was detected ten times or more. V and J are TRBV12-3 or TRBV12-4 and TRBJ2-1; D perhaps matches TRBD2 (6 bases). V lost 3 bases and J lost 0, with 15 bases in between. CDR3 length: 17 residues. This CDR3 reads CASSLLGGGRSYNEQFF. The CDR3 DNA reads TGTGCCAGCAGTTTGTTGGGCGGAGGGCGCTCCTACAATGAGCAGTTCTTC.

This clonotype showed up many times. The rearrangement joins TRBV29-1 to TRBJ2-1; TRBD2 matches at 8 bases. The germline CDR1 and CDR2 sequences are SQVTM and ANQGSEA. CDR3 length equals 16 residues. Trimming took 4 bases from V and 8 from J; bases not matched to a gene: 16. The DNA of the CDR3 is TGCAGCGTTGCAGGCCCGGGAGGGATCCTATGGGATGAGCAGTTCTTC. Translating it yields CSVAGPGGILWDEQFF.

This clonotype appeared many times. The rearrangement uses TRBV5-5 and TRBJ1-6, with TRBD1 identical over 8 bases. The CDR3 extends over 14 amino acids. Losses at the gene ends were 3 bases for V and 7 bases for J; bases not matched to a gene: 3. CDR1 and CDR2 from the germline V gene are SGHKS and YYEKEE (reference sequence). CDR3 loop: CASSSGQGNSPLHF. DNA for the CDR3: TGTGCCAGCAGCTCCGGACAGGGCAATTCACCCCTCCACTTT.

This clonotype was detected ten times or more. The chain recombines TRBV7-6 with TRBJ1-1; D gene unclear. This CDR3 contains 15 residues. Trimming left V 1 base short and J 2 bases short, with 11 bases between. Germline CDR1 is SGHVS and CDR2 is FNYEAQ. CDR3 bases: TGTGCCAGCAGCTTAGGTCCCCCCCGCAACACTGAAGCTTTCTTT. This translates into CASSLGPPRNTEAFF.

This clonotype was observed many times. The rearrangement uses TRBV20-1 and TRBJ1-3; 8 bases align to TRBD1. Trimming at V came to 5 bases and at J to 2 bases, leaving 5 bases not matched to a gene. The CDR3 is made up of 14 amino acids. Looked up from germline, CDR1 is DFQATT and CDR2 is SNEGSKA (reference sequence). CDR3 in amino acids: CSARRGQAGNTIYF. Here the CDR3 DNA reads TGCAGTGCTCGCAGGGGGCAAGCTGGAAACACCATATATTTT.

V and J are TRBV5-1 and TRBJ2-5, with D uncertain. In germline, CDR1 is SGHRS, CDR2 YFSETQ. V lost 0 bases and J 7 bases, leaving 13 bases between the germline ends. The CDR3 sequence is 14 residues long. CDR3 in DNA: TGCGCCAGCAGCTTGGGCTGGGCAGGCCCGACCCAGTACTTC. Translated: CASSLGWAGPTQYF.

Ten or more counts support this clonotype. The chain links TRBV18 to TRBJ2-5; tentative D call: TRBD2 (6 bases). Trimming cost V 2 bases and J 5 bases, with 9 bases left between them. This CDR3 has 13 amino acids. Germline CDR1 KGHSH, CDR2 LQKENI. The CDR3 DNA follows: TGTGCCAGCTCACCATCAGGGAGGGAGACCCAGTACTTC. Translation: CASSPSGRETQYF.

Ten or more counts support this clonotype. The CDR3 coding sequence is TGTGCCAGCAGCTTTAGGGAAGGGGACAATGAGCAGTTCTTC. It is translated as CASSFREGDNEQFF. The chain is built from TRBV7-2 and TRBJ2-1, with D maybe TRBD1 (5 bases). Germline loops: CDR1 SGHTA, CDR2 FQGNSA. V lost 3 bases, J lost 5 bases, and 11 bases lay in between. This CDR3 comprises 14 residues.

The chain links TRBV5-4 to TRBJ2-6; possibly TRBD1 for D (6 bases). Germline values: CDR1 SGHNT, CDR2 YYREEE (reference sequence). The CDR3 is 16 amino acids. V was trimmed by 3 bases and J by 0 bases, leaving 10 bases between them. The CDR3 DNA reads as TGTGCCAGCAGCTCGCCCAGGGGCTCTGGGGCCAACGTCCTGACTTTC. It translates to CASSSPRGSGANVLTF. The full variable domain, in which reference TRBV5-4 and TRBJ2-6 provide the parts outside the CDR3, is ETGVTQSPTHLIKTRGQQVTLRCSSQSGHNTVSWYQQALGQGPQFIFQYYREEENGRGNFPPRFSGLQFPNYSSELNVNALELDDSALYLCASSSPRGSGANVLTFGAGSRLTVL.

This clonotype was counted many times. V is TRBV5-1 and J is TRBJ2-2; D remains ambiguous. The germline V and J ends were trimmed by 7 bases and 1 base, with 11 bases remaining between them. CDR3 length equals 14 residues. Germline V lookup: CDR1 SGHRS, CDR2 YFSETQ. The DNA of the CDR3 is TGCGCCAGCTCCGAGTTCCAGAACACCGGGGAGCTGTTTTTT. This gives the protein CASSEFQNTGELFF.

In this sample, this clonotype turned up many times. The gene calls are TRBV7-2 and TRBJ2-1, with 8 bases identical to TRBD2. Germline V gene sequence: CDR1 SGHTA, CDR2 FQGNSA. V gave up 4 bases and J gave up 7 bases; unmatched junction bases: 15. The CDR3 contains 17 residues. The CDR3 sequence: CASSSDGGAVGFNEQFF. In nucleotides, the CDR3 is TGTGCCAGCAGCTCGGACGGGGGGGCCGTGGGGTTTAATGAGCAGTTCTTC.

Ten or more counts support this clonotype. The V and J genes are TRBV7-7 and TRBJ2-7; D gene ambiguous. The CDR3 contains 17 residues. V gave up 5 bases and J gave up 3 bases, with 23 bases separating them. The germline V gene encodes CDR1 SSHAT and CDR2 FNYEAQ (reference sequence). This chain's CDR3 is CASSPQGCTHHRYEQYF. The CDR3 DNA reads as TGTGCCAGCAGCCCCCAAGGTTGTACCCATCACCGCTACGAGCAGTACTTC. The variable domain in full, completed from reference TRBV7-7 and TRBJ2-7, reads GAGVSQSPRYKVTKRGQDVTLRCDPISSHATLYWYQQALGQGPEFLTYFNYEAQPDKSGLPSDRFSAERPEGSISTLTIQRTEQRDSAMYRCASSPQGCTHHRYEQYFGPGTRLTVT.

Ten or more counts support this clonotype. The chain has TRBV14 and TRBJ2-1; D may be TRBD1 (6 bases). Per the germline V gene, CDR1 is SGHDN and CDR2 is FVKESK. V lost 4 bases to trimming and J lost 0 bases, with 19 bases between them. The CDR3 loop spans 18 amino acids. CDR3: CASSPLTGPSSSYNEQFF. The CDR3 DNA reads TGTGCCAGCAGCCCTCTGACAGGACCATCCAGCTCCTACAATGAGCAGTTCTTC.